Below are 23 T cell receptor beta chains sequenced from a single sample in a study of blood T cell repertoires in COVID-19. This table comes from immunoSEQ multiplex PCR, and its TCRdb copy is limited to in-frame clones, with some not included. The sample lists fewer than 250,000 clones; around 83% were seen once. Specimen: PBMCs or T cells enriched from blood (not recorded which). The receptor set was obtained from a woman aged 35 to 49 who had recovered from COVID-19.

The rearrangement joins TRBV7-2 to TRBJ2-3, with D maybe TRBD2 (6 bases). Germline V gives CDR1 SGHTA, CDR2 FQGNSA. V was cut by 6 bases and J by 2 bases, with 18 bases left in between. This CDR3 has 16 amino acids. DNA for the CDR3: TGTGCCAGCAGTCCCTTGGTCGCGGGAAACACAGATACGCAGTATTTT. This gives the protein CASSPLVAGNTDTQYF.

The gene calls are TRBV6-6 and TRBJ2-7, with TRBD1 as a possible D gene (6 bases). The CDR3 is made up of 14 amino acids. The germline V gene has CDR1 MNHNY and CDR2 SVGAGI (reference sequence). V lost 2 bases and J 4 bases, leaving 12 bases between the germline ends. CDR3 region: CASSYGDISYEQYF. For the CDR3, the DNA is TGTGCCAGCAGTTACGGGGACATTTCTTACGAGCAGTACTTC.

This chain links TRBV10-1 with TRBJ2-2; D is undetermined. Germline assignment: CDR1 WNHNN and CDR2 SYGVQD (reference sequence). V dropped 5 bases and J dropped 0 bases, with 13 bases sitting between them. The CDR3 length is 16 residues. Here the CDR3 DNA reads TGCGCCAGCAGTCGATCCGCAGGCGCGAACACCGGGGAGCTGTTTTTT. It translates to CASSRSAGANTGELFF.

The chain couples TRBV7-3 to TRBJ1-1, with 7 bases fitting TRBD1. The CDR3 loop spans 15 amino acids. Germline CDR1 and CDR2: SGHTA and FQGTGA. V was pared by 1 base and J by 4 bases, with 6 bases of the junction left unmatched. In DNA form, the CDR3 reads TGTGCCAGCAGCTTAAGAGGGGGCTACGGCACTGAAGCTTTCTTT. It is translated as CASSLRGGYGTEAFF.

The chain carries TRBV3-1 (or the pseudogene TRBV3-2) and TRBJ2-2; tentatively, D is TRBD1 (5 bases). The CDR3 totals 16 residues. Germline CDR1 is LGHDT and CDR2 is YNNKEL (reference sequence). Between the trimmed V and J ends, which lost 1 base and 3 bases, there was a span of 12 bases. CDR3: CASSQGGQGHTGELFF. As DNA, the CDR3 is TGTGCCAGCAGCCAAGGAGGTCAGGGTCACACCGGGGAGCTGTTTTTT.

The gene calls are TRBV28 and TRBJ1-2, with 8 positions matching TRBD1. The CDR3 is 15 amino acids. J was trimmed by 6 bases and V by 3 bases; bases with no gene match: 9. Germline V lookup: CDR1 MDHEN, CDR2 SYDVKM. The CDR3 DNA reads as TGTGCCAGCAGTTTCATCCAGGGGGCATCAAATGGCTACACCTTC. Translating it yields CASSFIQGASNGYTF.

The gene calls are TRBV7-9 and TRBJ1-1; the match to TRBD1 covers 7 bases. V dropped 5 bases and J dropped 4; count of bases not matched to a gene: 13. The CDR3 contains 16 residues. The V gene's germline CDR1 is SEHNR and CDR2 FQNEAQ (reference sequence). CDR3 in DNA: TGTGCCAGCAGCCTAAACAGGGGATTATGGAGCACTGAAGCTTTCTTT. The encoded protein is CASSLNRGLWSTEAFF.

The rearrangement uses TRBV18 and TRBJ1-2; 8 positions match TRBD1. J gave up 4 bases and V 3 bases, and 10 bases lay outside the gene matches. The CDR3 is made up of 16 amino acids. Germline V lookup: CDR1 KGHSH, CDR2 LQKENI. CDR3 DNA: TGTGCCAGCTCACCGGGGACAGGCGGGTCTATCTATGGCTACACCTTC. It encodes CASSPGTGGSIYGYTF.

The CDR3, as DNA: TGTGCCAGCAGCTCCGCGGGGCACTCTGGAAACACCATATATTTT. Protein product: CASSSAGHSGNTIYF. The J gene is TRBJ1-3, the V gene TRBV7-2, with D possibly TRBD1 on 5 matching bases. Germline-derived CDR1 and CDR2 are SGHTA and FQGNSA. Trimming removed 4 bases from V and 0 bases from J, with 10 bases in between. The CDR3 contains 15 residues.

CDR3 in DNA: TGTGCCAGCAGTGAAGCTAACGAGCAGTACGTC. Encoded protein: CASSEANEQYV. This chain joins TRBV6-1 and TRBJ2-7; D remains unclear. The CDR3 runs 11 residues. V lost 0 bases and J 5 bases, leaving 2 bases between the germline ends. Germline CDR1 MNHNS, CDR2 SASEGT.

The chain couples TRBV28 to TRBJ2-7; D might be TRBD2 (6 bases). The germline V and J ends were trimmed by 2 bases and 2 bases, with 19 bases remaining between them. This CDR3 contains 17 residues. CDR1 is MDHEN and CDR2 is SYDVKM in the germline V gene. The CDR3 DNA reads TGTGCCAGCAGTTTAAGCCCGGGGGTGACGGGCCCCTACGAGCAGTACTTC. This sequence encodes CASSLSPGVTGPYEQYF. The whole variable domain, remainder taken from reference TRBV28 and TRBJ2-7, is DVKVTQSSRYLVKRTGEKVFLECVQDMDHENMFWYRQDPGLGLRLIYFSYDVKMKEKGDIPEGYSVSREKKERFSLILESASTNQTSMYLCASSLSPGVTGPYEQYFGPGTRLTVT.

This clone was counted between two and nine times. V usage is TRBV18 and J usage is TRBJ2-7; the match to TRBD2 covers 10 bases. The CDR3 contains 17 residues. V gave up 1 base and J gave up 3 bases; unmatched junction bases: 9. Germline CDR1 is KGHSH and CDR2 is LQKENI. In DNA, the CDR3 is TGTGCCAGCTCACCACGGCTAGCGGGAGTAGTAGGCTACGAGCAGTACTTC. Amino acid sequence: CASSPRLAGVVGYEQYF.

The chain links TRBV6-1 to TRBJ2-7; D perhaps matches TRBD2 (7 bases). Germline assignment: CDR1 MNHNS and CDR2 SASEGT. Between the trimmed V and J ends, which lost 3 bases and 3 bases, there was a span of 30 bases. The CDR3 is 20 residues long. CDR3 in DNA: TGTGCCAGCAGTGATACAGGGTTTCGACTTGAGCGGGAAGTGTACTACGAGCAGTACGTC. Residues: CASSDTGFRLEREVYYEQYV.

The J gene is TRBJ2-7, the V gene TRBV27; 8 nucleotides match TRBD2. CDR1 MNHEY and CDR2 SMNVEV come from the germline V gene (reference sequence). V was clipped by 8 bases and J by 2 bases; unmatched bases: 2. CDR3 length equals 12 residues. The CDR3, as DNA: TGTGCCAGCGTAGCGGGGACCTACGAGCAGTACGTC. As protein: CASVAGTYEQYV.

The DNA of the CDR3 is TGTGCCAGCAGCGTAGGACATAACACCGGGGAGCTGTTTTTT. Translating it yields CASSVGHNTGELFF. V usage is TRBV9 and J usage is TRBJ2-2; D is unresolved. V dropped 0 bases and J dropped 2 bases, with 5 bases sitting between them. The CDR3 loop spans 14 amino acids. CDR1 and CDR2 from the germline V gene are SGDLS and YYNGEE.

The chain employs TRBV7-9 and TRBJ2-7; D is perhaps TRBD2 (5 bases). The germline V and J ends were trimmed by 5 bases and 0 bases, with 8 bases remaining between them. CDR3 length equals 13 residues. Germline-derived CDR1 and CDR2 are SEHNR and FQNEAQ (reference sequence). The CDR3 nucleotides are TGTGCCAGCAGCAGCAGCGGCTCCTACGAGCAGTACTTC. Its translation: CASSSSGSYEQYF.

V is TRBV5-4 and J is TRBJ2-6, with a possible D match to TRBD1 (6 bases). The CDR3 has 20 amino acids. Trimming stripped 0 bases from V and 4 bases from J, with 23 bases between. Looked up from germline, CDR1 is SGHNT and CDR2 is YYREEE (reference sequence). The CDR3 coding sequence is TGTGCCAGCAGCTTGGACTTAGGGTATGGGGGCGCTGACGGGGCCAACGTCCTGACTTTC. Translating it yields CASSLDLGYGGADGANVLTF.

V usage is TRBV7-3 and J usage is TRBJ2-1; the D gene is possibly TRBD2 (6 bases). Germline values: CDR1 SGHTA, CDR2 FQGTGA. The CDR3 spans 16 residues. V was trimmed by 5 bases and J by 4 bases, leaving 18 bases between them. The CDR3 sequence: CASSPPVGRVYNEQFF. DNA of the CDR3: TGTGCCAGCAGCCCACCGGTCGGGAGAGTTTACAATGAGCAGTTCTTC. The whole variable domain, filled in from reference TRBV7-3 and TRBJ2-1, reads GAGVSQTPSNKVTEKGKYVELRCDPISGHTALYWYRQSLGQGPEFLIYFQGTGAADDSGLPNDRFFAVRPEGSVSTLKIQRTERGDSAVYLCASSPPVGRVYNEQFFGPGTRLTVL.

The V gene is TRBV28, the J gene TRBJ2-6, with 9 nucleotides matching TRBD2. The CDR3 extends over 18 amino acids. V lost 3 bases, J lost 0 bases, and 6 bases stayed unmatched. Per the germline V gene, CDR1 is MDHEN and CDR2 is SYDVKM. CDR3 DNA sequence: TGTGCCAGCAGTTTTAATCTAGCGGGGCCCTCTGGGGCCAACGTCCTGACTTTC. Protein sequence: CASSFNLAGPSGANVLTF.

Note on this clone: Other DNA sequences of this sample code for an identical CDR3. This rearrangement joins TRBV9 to TRBJ2-1; tentative D call: TRBD2 (6 bases). The germline gives CDR1 SGDLS, CDR2 YYNGEE. The CDR3 has 15 residues. V lost 4 bases and J 0 bases, leaving 11 bases between the germline ends. CDR3 sequence (DNA): TGTGCCAGCAGCCCCCGGGACTCCTCCTACAATGAGCAGTTCTTC. Translation gives CASSPRDSSYNEQFF.

This clone was seen once. The rearrangement links TRBV5-6 to TRBJ2-3; 7 positions match TRBD2. Germline CDR1 is SGHDT and CDR2 is YYEEEE. This CDR3 has 17 residues. Trimming took 2 bases from V and 1 from J; bases not matched to a gene: 10. The CDR3 loop is CASSFYITGGRTDTQYF. Written as DNA, the CDR3 is TGTGCCAGCAGCTTTTATATTACGGGGGGTCGCACAGATACGCAGTATTTT.

The rearrangement links TRBV5-5 to TRBJ2-1; the match to TRBD2 covers 9 bases. After removal of 6 bases from V and 4 bases from J, the junction contained 8 bases not matched to a gene. The CDR3 runs to 15 residues. Germline V gene sequence: CDR1 SGHKS, CDR2 YYEKEE (reference sequence). This CDR3 is CASTANSGSYNEQFF. DNA of the CDR3: TGTGCCAGCACCGCCAATAGCGGGAGTTACAATGAGCAGTTCTTC.

The chain links TRBV21-1 to TRBJ2-1; the D call of TRBD1 is as the table states it, not checked on the DNA. TRBV21-1 is reported as a pseudogene. The CDR3 covers 14 residues. For the CDR3, the DNA is TGTGCCAGCACTCCCACCAGGGCCCACAATGAGCAGTTCTTC. Residues: CASTPTRAHNEQFF.